A single sample is the source of the 17 T cell receptor beta chains below, sequenced in a study of T cells in women clearing cervical HPV infection. Clones were sequenced by immunoSEQ multiplex PCR, and TCRdb holds only the in-frame ones, with some missing. The repertoire table contains tens of thousands of clones. Sequences were obtained from blood buffy coat. All receptors come from a woman between 18 and 69 years old with a cervical HPV16 infection that either progressed to CIN3+ or cleared (not recorded which).

A remark on this clone: The CDR3 end is not reached by the read, which stops 3 residues before it; the germline J gene fills it in. This sequence joins TRBV11-2 and TRBJ1-2, with TRBD1 matching 12 bases. The germline CDR1 and CDR2 sequences are SGHAT and FQNNGV. There are 15 residues in the CDR3. The covered CDR3 bases are TGTGCCAGCAGGGCCTCCGGGACAGGGGGCTACGAC. Encoded protein: CASRASGTGGYD. The whole CDR3 protein reads CASRASGTGGYDYTF. Full variable domain (outside the CDR3, taken from reference TRBV11-2 and TRBJ1-2): EAGVAQSPRYKIIEKRQSVAFWCNPISGHATLYWYQQILGQGPKLLIQFQNNGVVDDSQLPKDRFSAERLKGVDSTLKIQPAKLEDSAVYLCASRASGTGGYDYTFGSGTRLTVV.

To note about this clone: The read stops 3 residues short of the end of the CDR3; the missing end is completed from the germline J gene. The chain has TRBV20-1 and TRBJ2-3; TRBD2 matches at 9 bases. Per the germline V gene, CDR1 is DFQATT and CDR2 is SNEGSKA (reference sequence). V shed 8 bases, J shed 0 bases, and the junction held 6 bases outside the gene matches. This CDR3 comprises 14 residues. CDR3 DNA, as far as it was read: TGCAGTCCTCTAGCGGGGCCCAGCACAGATACG. It encodes CSPLAGPSTDT. The complete CDR3 reads CSPLAGPSTDTQYF.

The CDR3 spells CSVILRGRDEKLFF. CDR3 DNA, as far as it was read: TGCAGCGTAATCCTCAGGGGGCGGGATGAAAAA. This rearrangement joins TRBV29-1 to TRBJ1-4; 8 nucleotides match TRBD1. The CDR3 is cut off 3 residues early in the read; its end comes from the germline J gene. The CDR3 is made up of 14 amino acids. CDR1 and CDR2 (germline): SQVTM, ANQGSEA. V shed 6 bases, J shed 6 bases, and the junction held 9 bases outside the gene matches.

Points on this clone: Read coverage stops 3 residues before the CDR3 terminus; the germline J gene supplies the remainder. The chain links TRBV20-1 to TRBJ2-1; 7 bases agree with TRBD1. The CDR3 spans 15 residues. Trimming removed 0 bases from V and 5 bases from J; junction bases left unmatched: 7. Per germline, CDR1 DFQATT and CDR2 SNEGSKA (reference sequence). The CDR3 sequence: CSAREQGKGDNEQFF. Partial CDR3 DNA: TGCAGTGCTAGAGAACAGGGGAAAGGGGACAATGAG.

Of note for this clone: The sequence runs out 3 residues before the end of the CDR3; the remainder is reconstructed from the germline J gene. The chain employs TRBV6-1 and TRBJ1-2, with D maybe TRBD1 (5 bases). The CDR3 contains 14 residues. Germline CDR1 is MNHNS and CDR2 is SASEGT. Deletions cut 3 bases from V and 4 bases from J, with 12 bases between. The sequenced part of the CDR3 DNA is TGTGCCAGCAGTGATACAGGCAATTTCTATGGC. Encoded protein: CASSDTGNFYG. The whole CDR3 protein reads CASSDTGNFYGYTF.

With regard to this clone: The CDR3 goes on 3 residues after the read ends, and that part is filled in from the germline J gene. V is TRBV4-2 and J is TRBJ1-6, with D possibly TRBD1 on 6 matching bases. The CDR3 has 14 amino acids. Germline CDR1 LGHNA, CDR2 YNFKEQ. The sequenced part of the CDR3 DNA is TGTGCCAGCAGCACGACAGGCGATATCTCGTCC. Protein product: CASSTTGDISS. The entire CDR3 protein is CASSTTGDISSLHF.

Remarks on this clone: The observed sequence ends 3 residues before the CDR3 terminus, with the missing tail filled in from the germline J gene. The chain has TRBV5-1 and TRBJ1-2; TRBD1 matches at 7 bases. With V trimmed by 0 bases and J by 0 bases, 8 bases remained unmatched. This CDR3 is 17 amino acids long. Germline values: CDR1 SGHRS, CDR2 YFSETQ. The sequenced part of the CDR3 DNA is TGCGCCAGCAGCTTGGAGGAGGGGGCAGTAGCTAACTATGGC. Its translation is CASSLEEGAVANYG. The whole CDR3 protein reads CASSLEEGAVANYGYTF. The entire variable domain, with the rest obtained from reference TRBV5-1 and TRBJ1-2, is as follows: KAGVTQTPRYLIKTRGQQVTLSCSPISGHRSVSWYQQTPGQGLQFLFEYFSETQRNKGNFPGRFSGRQFSNSRSEMNVSTLELGDSALYLCASSLEEGAVANYGYTFGSGTRLTVV.

Remarks on this clone: The read falls 3 residues short of the CDR3 end, and the missing part is taken from the germline J gene. The chain has TRBV19 and TRBJ2-3, with 8 positions matching TRBD2. The CDR3 consists of 15 residues. Germline assignment: CDR1 LNHDA and CDR2 SQIVND (reference sequence). V lost 3 bases to trimming and J lost 3 bases; unmatched junction nucleotides: 5. CDR3 protein: CASSINGGATDTQYF. The CDR3 bases that were read are TGTGCCAGTAGTATCAACGGGGGGGCAACAGATACG.

A word on this clone: The missing CDR3 end, 3 residues past where the read stops, is filled in from the germline J gene. V gene TRBV19 combines with J gene TRBJ2-7, with TRBD2 matching over 12 bases. The CDR3 spans 16 residues. CDR1 LNHDA and CDR2 SQIVND come from the germline V gene (reference sequence). V shed 5 bases and J 1 base; nucleotides not matched to a gene: 6. CDR3 DNA (partial): TGTGCCAGTAGTCCGGCCCTAGCGGGGGGGTCCTACGAG. It encodes CASSPALAGGSYE. The full CDR3 sequence reads CASSPALAGGSYEQYF.

With regard to this clone: The CDR3 is cut off 3 residues early in the read; its end comes from the germline J gene. This chain joins TRBV5-4 and TRBJ2-5; D is uncertain. The germline V gene encodes CDR1 SGHNT and CDR2 YYREEE (reference sequence). V was shortened by 2 bases and J by 0 bases, with 8 bases between the two germline ends. The CDR3 covers 14 residues. Partial CDR3 DNA: TGTGCCAGCAGCTTTCCCCAAAACCAAGAGACC. Residues: CASSFPQNQET. In full, the CDR3 is CASSFPQNQETQYF.

As for this clone: The observed sequence ends 3 residues before the CDR3 terminus, with the missing tail filled in from the germline J gene. The rearrangement links TRBV20-1 to TRBJ1-4, with 7 bases that match TRBD1. Germline V lookup: CDR1 DFQATT, CDR2 SNEGSKA (reference sequence). This CDR3 is built from 16 residues. CDR3: CSARGEGALYNSPLFF. CDR3 DNA, as far as it was read: TGCAGTGCTAGAGGTGAGGGGGCCCTCTATAATTCACCA.

Remarks on this clone: The read is 3 residues too short to cover the CDR3 end, so that end is filled in from the germline J gene. V is TRBV19 and J is TRBJ1-5; a weak D match, TRBD1 (5 bases). The V gene's germline CDR1 is LNHDA and CDR2 SQIVND (reference sequence). Trimming pared 5 bases from V and 6 bases from J, leaving 11 bases between. The CDR3 has 13 amino acids. CDR3 in amino acids: CASSWSGSQPQHF. The DNA read from the CDR3 is TGTGCCAGTAGTTGGTCAGGGAGTCAGCCC.

CDR3 region: CASSRDSRSSYEAFF. The sequenced part of the CDR3 DNA is TGTGCCAGCTCACGGGACTCCCGGAGCTCCTACGAG. The V gene is TRBV18, the J gene TRBJ1-1; tentative D call: TRBD1 (5 bases). Sequencing ends 3 residues short of the CDR3 end; the germline J gene provides the rest. The CDR3 is 15 residues long. Germline V gene data show CDR1 as KGHSH and CDR2 as LQKENI.

With respect to this clone: Read coverage stops 3 residues before the CDR3 terminus; the germline J gene supplies the remainder. This rearrangement joins TRBV11-1 to TRBJ1-2, with 8 bases lining up with TRBD1. The J segment lost 5 bases and the V segment lost 4 bases, leaving 6 bases of the junction unmatched. Germline CDR1 SGHAT, CDR2 FQDESV (reference sequence). This CDR3 comprises 14 residues. The CDR3 is CASSSDREGYGYTF. The DNA read from the CDR3 is TGTGCCAGCAGCTCGGACAGGGAGGGGTATGGC.

In the case of this clone: The CDR3 goes on 3 residues after the read ends, and that part is filled in from the germline J gene. This rearrangement joins TRBV5-1 to TRBJ2-7; TRBD1 might be the D (5 bases). The V end lost 5 bases, the J end lost 2 bases, and 11 bases lay between the germline ends. CDR3 length equals 13 residues. Germline V lookup: CDR1 SGHRS, CDR2 YFSETQ. CDR3 DNA (partial): TGCGCCAGCAGACAGGTTTCGGCCTACGAG. Residues: CASRQVSAYE. The whole CDR3 protein is CASRQVSAYEQYF.

Points on this clone: The sequenced fragment ends 3 residues before the CDR3 boundary, so the rest is inferred from the germline J gene. The chain employs TRBV7-6 and TRBJ2-3; 10 positions match TRBD2. V was pared by 1 base and J by 3 bases, with 4 bases of the junction left unmatched. The V gene's germline CDR1 is SGHVS and CDR2 FNYEAQ. The CDR3 sequence is 16 residues long. This chain's CDR3 is CASSLVGTSATDTQYF. CDR3 DNA (partial): TGTGCCAGCAGCTTAGTCGGGACTAGCGCTACAGATACG.

With regard to this clone: The read halts 3 residues ahead of the CDR3 end, with the missing end drawn from the germline J gene. V usage is TRBV18 and J usage is TRBJ2-7; TRBD1 is a possible D gene (5 bases). Germline CDR1 and CDR2: KGHSH and LQKENI. Trimming took 5 bases from V and 3 from J, leaving 14 bases between them. The CDR3 length is 14 residues. CDR3 sequence reads: CASSSDRVHYEQYF. CDR3 DNA (partial): TGTGCCAGCTCATCCGACAGAGTACACTACGAG.